The clone carrying this TCR beta chain has a handful of counts. Through a sample-barcoded 5' primer and a J-beta primer mix, a second PCR was run for about 6 to 11 cycles. Unique molecular identifiers of 12 random nucleotides labeled each cDNA. Each sample provided no less than 2.5 million CDR3-containing paired-end reads. TCRdb analysed the 5' RACE reads with MiXCR anew, one entry per CDR3 protein. Found here are more than 1,000,000 distinct CDR3 sequences, under 30% of them singletons; the top ten hold 0.75%. This entry belongs to a study of blood T cells in healthy people across ages. These same records also appear under a second study, on T cells of mothers and their children. Turning to that study: Similar thymic selection effects on TCR recombination output appear in pairs, both related and unrelated.

The material sequenced was blood. This clonotype originated in a girl aged 2-10 years in good health.

This CDR3 reads CATSREVIRAQYF. CDR3 nucleotides: TGTGCCACCAGCAGAGAAGTCATCCGGGCCCAGTACTTC. The chain is built from TRBV15 and TRBJ2-5; no reliable D call. The CDR3 covers 13 residues. The germline CDR1 and CDR2 sequences are LNHNV and YYDKDF (reference sequence). Trimming removed 0 bases from V and 9 bases from J, with 11 bases in between.